This T cell receptor beta chain was recorded in a study of blood T cell repertoires in COVID-19. About the study: The analysed material was cDNA or gDNA that came from T cells, B-cell-depleted T cells, or PBMCs.

Allocation to cohorts depended on clinical history reported by the participants. People in the exposed group encountered a COVID-19 case within 2 weeks before entering the study. Germline CDR1 and CDR2: MGHRA and YSYEKL. J was trimmed by 0 bases and V by 5 bases; bases with no gene match: 11. This CDR3 contains 18 residues. Authors' analysis steps: Nucleated cell counts were estimated from reference gene primer amplification. Assay used: immunoSEQ multiplex PCR; TCRdb lists only in-frame clones, some missing. V, J and clone size are those of that table, while D and trimming were read from the DNA. The sample carries 250,000 or so clones, 91% recorded once.

The sequenced sample consisted of PBMCs or T cells enriched from blood (not recorded which). This receptor was identified in a man between 40 and 49 years old who had been exposed to COVID-19. The J gene is TRBJ1-3, the V gene TRBV4-1; 9 nucleotides align to TRBD1. CDR3 region: CASSDRPGQGSSGNTIYF. The DNA for the CDR3 is TGCGCCAGCAGCGACCGCCCGGGACAGGGCAGCTCTGGAAACACCATATATTTT.